In its sample, the clone carrying this T cell receptor (beta chain) was seen a few times. Its matching antigen is unknown. The sample belongs to a study of radiation and T cells in renal cell carcinoma. The study's findings and limits: Top tumor clonotypes rose in blood 2 weeks post-radiation, then contracted.

Clones were read by immunoSEQ multiplex PCR, and TCRdb kept only the in-frame ones, dropping some. The sample includes around 140,000 clones, 75% to 90% of them seen just once. CDR3 size: 14 residues. V lost 2 bases and J lost 4; bases outside the gene matches: 5. The germline CDR1 and CDR2 sequences are SGDLS and YYNGEE. Time point in this sample: blood 4 weeks post-SBRT, at nephrectomy. Treatment defined: 15 Gy SBRT to primary tumor, nephrectomy 4 weeks later. Nephrectomy followed 15 Gy stereotactic body radiation by 4 weeks. Material: blood, obtained from a patient whose treatment included radiotherapy and nephrectomy. The source of this sequence is a woman aged 45-59 years with renal cell carcinoma. The chain combines TRBV9 with TRBJ1-1; 7 bases align to TRBD1. DNA for the CDR3: TGTGCCAGCAGCGTCCAGGGGGGATTCACTGAAGCTTTCTTT. It yields the protein CASSVQGGFTEAFF.